This T cell receptor (beta chain) was identified during a study of blood T cell repertoires in COVID-19. Study at large: The samples span acute and convalescent COVID-19 from the United States, Italy and Spain. In each case, the material was cDNA or gDNA derived from T cells, B-cell-depleted T cells, or PBMCs.

The V gene end was trimmed by 9 bases and the J gene end by 4 bases; junction bases not matched to a gene: 6. This CDR3 comprises 14 residues. CDR1 LGHDT and CDR2 YNNKEL come from the germline V gene (reference sequence). In the original workflow: Cell counts per sample came from amplifying reference gene primers. Sequencing was performed with immunoSEQ multiplex PCR; in TCRdb, only in-frame clones are kept and a portion is missing. V, J and clone size were drawn from that table, and D and trimming were deduced from the DNA. The repertoire holds 150,000 to 200,000 clones, with around four fifths as singletons.

Sequencing input: peripheral blood. The origin of this receptor is a human donor in a cohort sampled during active COVID-19. The chain employs TRBV3-1 (or the pseudogene TRBV3-2) and TRBJ2-1; 10 positions match TRBD2. CDR3: CARPLAGVYNEQFF. The CDR3, as DNA: TGTGCCAGACCCCTAGCGGGAGTTTACAATGAGCAGTTCTTC.